This T cell receptor (beta chain) derives from a study of cytomegalovirus exposure and HLA in healthy donors. Here immunoSEQ multiplex PCR was the method, and the copy in TCRdb shows in-frame clones only, minus some. The data hold about 360,000 clones, with more than 80% observed a single time. The germline gives CDR1 SNHLY, CDR2 FYNNEI. Trimming pared 6 bases from V and 5 bases from J, leaving 17 bases between. The CDR3 has 15 amino acids. Donors were drawn from the 120-subject validation cohort, separate from the approximately 700-subject first cohort. The chain combines TRBV2 with TRBJ1-5; D not resolved. This TCR came from a woman aged 18-29 years in good health and CMV-seronegative. Input material: PBMCs. The CDR3 DNA reads as TGTGCCAGCAGATCGTCGGGTTTGAGGGATCAGCCCCAGCATTTT. Protein product: CASRSSGLRDQPQHF.